These 12 T cell receptor beta chains were sequenced from one sample in a study of cytomegalovirus exposure and HLA in healthy donors. Primers: 60 Vbeta forward and 13 Jbeta reverse. Generated by immunoSEQ multiplex PCR, the TCRdb table keeps only in-frame clones and is missing some. This table has roughly 160,000 clones, about 80% appearing once. Material for sequencing was PBMCs. These receptors all stem from a man aged 30-40 years in good health and CMV-seronegative.

The chain carries TRBV10-2 and TRBJ1-1; 7 nucleotides match TRBD1. Trimming took 6 bases from V and 4 from J; bases not matched to a gene: 5. Germline CDR1 reads WSHSY; CDR2 reads SAAADI. The CDR3 is 13 residues long. The CDR3 sequence: CASREDRATEAFF. Here the CDR3 DNA reads TGCGCCAGCAGAGAAGACAGGGCCACTGAAGCTTTCTTT.

Only one count was recorded for this clone. This sequence joins TRBV6-6 and TRBJ2-6, with 8 bases identical to TRBD2. The CDR3 runs to 16 residues. From germline, CDR1 is MNHNY and CDR2 SVGAGI (reference sequence). V dropped 11 bases and J dropped 0; count of bases not matched to a gene: 9. This chain's CDR3 is CAAGGLPFSGANVLTF. As DNA, the CDR3 is TGTGCCGCGGGGGGACTGCCATTCTCTGGGGCCAACGTCCTGACTTTC.

The genes are TRBV5-6 and TRBJ2-5; D remains ambiguous. Per germline, CDR1 SGHDT and CDR2 YYEEEE. This CDR3 region has 12 residues. V was trimmed by 1 base and J by 5 bases, leaving 6 bases between them. CDR3 nucleotide sequence: TGTGCCAGCAGCTTGATGGCTGAGACCCAGTACTTC. It codes for CASSLMAETQYF.

The chain joins TRBV14 to TRBJ2-7; 11 bases are a match to TRBD2. Trimming removed 9 bases from V and 2 bases from J; junction bases left unmatched: 9. The germline V gene has CDR1 SGHDN and CDR2 FVKESK. The CDR3 spans 15 residues. As DNA, the CDR3 is TGTGCCAGATTTTCCGGGACTAGCGGAACCTACGAGCAGTACTTC. This encodes CARFSGTSGTYEQYF.

This clone was picked up a small number of times. This chain links TRBV5-6 with TRBJ1-5; 9 positions match TRBD1. The germline V gene has CDR1 SGHDT and CDR2 YYEEEE. The CDR3 length is 15 residues. The J segment lost 4 bases and the V segment lost 4 bases, leaving 6 bases of the junction unmatched. CDR3 bases: TGTGCCAGCAGCACCGGGACAGGGAGTAATCAGCCCCAGCATTTT. Protein product: CASSTGTGSNQPQHF.

The table lists this clone with a count of one. V usage is TRBV28 and J usage is TRBJ2-2; the D gene is possibly TRBD1 (6 bases). V lost 2 bases and J lost 2, with 12 bases in between. The CDR3 consists of 16 residues. CDR1 and CDR2 (germline): MDHEN, SYDVKM. CDR3: CASSLIGQTNTGELFF. Here the CDR3 DNA reads TGTGCCAGCAGTTTAATAGGACAGACAAACACCGGGGAGCTGTTTTTT.

As concerns this clone: The sample has other DNA sequences that encode this CDR3 too. CDR3 sequence: CAISSDRGNSPLHF. The CDR3 nucleotides are TGTGCCATCAGTTCGGACAGAGGCAATTCACCCCTCCACTTT. The V gene is TRBV10-3, the J gene TRBJ1-6; D is possibly TRBD1 (6 bases). V was trimmed by 5 bases and J by 7 bases, leaving 12 bases between them. Germline values: CDR1 ENHRY, CDR2 SYGVKD. The CDR3 loop spans 14 amino acids.

The chain's CDR3 is CAWAYGREPYEQYF. In nucleotides, the CDR3 is TGTGCCTGGGCCTATGGGCGGGAGCCCTACGAGCAGTACTTC. The chain has TRBV30 and TRBJ2-7; TRBD2 aligns across 7 bases. The germline V gene encodes CDR1 GTSNPN and CDR2 SVGIG (reference sequence). The CDR3 runs 14 residues. V shed 5 bases and J 2 bases; nucleotides not matched to a gene: 9.

This chain uses TRBV29-1 with TRBJ2-7; TRBD2 is a possible D gene (5 bases). Germline values: CDR1 SQVTM, CDR2 ANQGSEA. The CDR3 is 13 residues long. V lost 4 bases and J lost 2, with 12 bases in between. The CDR3 coding sequence is TGCAGCGTTGGGAGGACGGAACCCTACGAGCAGTACTTC. Translated: CSVGRTEPYEQYF.

The chain carries TRBV9 and TRBJ2-2; D gene unclear. Germline CDR1 and CDR2: SGDLS and YYNGEE. With 0 bases removed from V and 7 bases from J, the gap between germline ends came to 7 bases. The length of the CDR3 is 13 residues. CDR3 loop: CASSVEQRGELFF. CDR3 DNA sequence: TGTGCCAGCAGCGTAGAGCAGCGCGGGGAGCTGTTTTTT.

The chain recombines TRBV19 with TRBJ1-1, with D possibly being TRBD1 (6 bases). Per germline, CDR1 LNHDA and CDR2 SQIVND (reference sequence). This CDR3 region has 15 residues. Trimming stripped 3 bases from V and 2 bases from J, with 13 bases between. The CDR3 protein is CASSIGTILNTEAFF. CDR3 sequence (DNA): TGTGCCAGTAGTATCGGGACAATCCTTAACACTGAAGCTTTCTTT. Variable domain in full (rest from reference TRBV19 and TRBJ1-1): DGGITQSPKYLFRKEGQNVTLSCEQNLNHDAMYWYRQDPGQGLRLIYYSQIVNDFQKGDIAEGYSVSREKKESFPLTVTSAQKNPTAFYLCASSIGTILNTEAFFGQGTRLTVV.

Only one count was recorded for this clone. This chain links TRBV5-1 with TRBJ2-5, with a possible D match to TRBD2 (6 bases). Trimming removed 5 bases at V and 2 bases at J, with 13 bases between. The CDR3 is made up of 14 amino acids. Germline V gives CDR1 SGHRS, CDR2 YFSETQ. This CDR3 reads CASRRGSLQETQYF. The CDR3 bases are TGCGCCAGCAGGCGGGGATCCCTACAAGAGACCCAGTACTTC.